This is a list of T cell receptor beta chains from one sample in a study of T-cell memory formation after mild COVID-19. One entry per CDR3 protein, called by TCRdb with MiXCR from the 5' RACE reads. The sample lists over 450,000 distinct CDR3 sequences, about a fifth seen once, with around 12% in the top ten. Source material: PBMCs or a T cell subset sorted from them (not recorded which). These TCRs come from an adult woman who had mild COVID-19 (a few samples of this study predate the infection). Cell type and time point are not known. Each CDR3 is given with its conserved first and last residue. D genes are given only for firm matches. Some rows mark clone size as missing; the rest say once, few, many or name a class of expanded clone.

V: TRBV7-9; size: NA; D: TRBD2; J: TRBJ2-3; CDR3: CASSLGLAAADTQYF; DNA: TGTGCCAGCAGCTTAGGACTAGCGGCTGCAGATACGCAGTATTTT
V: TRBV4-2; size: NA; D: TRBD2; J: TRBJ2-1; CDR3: CASSQDWTSGYNEQFF; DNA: TGTGCCAGCAGCCAAGATTGGACTAGCGGATACAATGAGCAGTTCTTC
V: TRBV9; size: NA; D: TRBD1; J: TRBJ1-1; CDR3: CASSGFRDRNSDTEAFF; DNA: TGTGCCAGCAGCGGTTTCCGGGACAGGAATTCGGACACTGAAGCTTTCTTT
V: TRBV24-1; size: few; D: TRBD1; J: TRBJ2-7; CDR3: CATSDQTGGEQYF; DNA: TGTGCCACCAGTGACCAGACAGGGGGAGAGCAGTACTTC
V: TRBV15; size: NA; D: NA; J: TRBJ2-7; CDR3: CATSRGPGQPPNEQYF; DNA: TGTGCCACCAGCAGGGGGCCTGGACAGCCCCCCAACGAGCAGTACTTC
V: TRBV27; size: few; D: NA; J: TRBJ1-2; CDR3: CASSPRQWAYGYTF; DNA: TGTGCCAGCAGTCCAAGACAGTGGGCATATGGCTACACCTTC
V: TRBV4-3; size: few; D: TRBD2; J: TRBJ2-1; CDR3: CASSQEPAGGELDEQFF; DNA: TGCGCCAGCAGCCAAGAACCCGCGGGAGGGGAGCTCGATGAGCAGTTCTTC
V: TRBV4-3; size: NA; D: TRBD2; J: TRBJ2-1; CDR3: CASSQDSTSGRAYNEQFF; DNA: TGCGCCAGCAGCCAAGATTCAACTAGCGGGAGGGCCTACAATGAGCAGTTCTTC
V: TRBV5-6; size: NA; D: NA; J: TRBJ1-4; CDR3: CASSLAAGHNEKLFF; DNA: TGTGCCAGCAGCTTGGCCGCAGGGCACAATGAAAAACTGTTTTTT
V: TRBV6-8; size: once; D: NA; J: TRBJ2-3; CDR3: CASTLLAARDTQYF; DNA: TGTGCCAGCACCCTTTTGGCGGCAAGAGATACGCAGTATTTT
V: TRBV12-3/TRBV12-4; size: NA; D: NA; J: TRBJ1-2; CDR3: CASINGRINYGYTF; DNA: TGTGCCAGCATAAACGGGAGGATTAACTATGGCTACACCTTC
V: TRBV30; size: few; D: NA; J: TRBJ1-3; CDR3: CAWTGGNTIYF; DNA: TGTGCCTGGACAGGGGGAAACACCATATATTTT
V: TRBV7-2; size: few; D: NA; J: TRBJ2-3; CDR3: CASSGRLSLDTQYF; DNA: TGTGCCAGCAGCGGGAGACTGAGCCTAGATACGCAGTATTTT
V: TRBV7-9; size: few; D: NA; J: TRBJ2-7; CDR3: CASSFTSTYEQYF; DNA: TGTGCCAGCAGCTTCACCTCTACCTACGAGCAGTACTTC
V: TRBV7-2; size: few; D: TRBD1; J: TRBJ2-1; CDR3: CASSLGQGVSYNEQFF; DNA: TGTGCCAGCAGCTTAGGGCAGGGGGTCTCCTACAATGAGCAGTTCTTC
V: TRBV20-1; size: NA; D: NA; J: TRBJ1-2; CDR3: CSDLAYGTSGKGYTF; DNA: TGCAGTGATCTAGCCTATGGGACGAGCGGCAAAGGCTACACCTTC
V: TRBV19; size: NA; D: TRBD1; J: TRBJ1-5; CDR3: CASTLTGGVGQPQHF; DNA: TGTGCCAGTACCTTGACAGGGGGAGTTGGTCAGCCCCAGCATTTT
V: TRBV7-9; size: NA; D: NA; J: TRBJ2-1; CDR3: CASSLDTTDNEQFF; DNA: TGTGCCAGCAGCTTAGATACAACGGACAATGAGCAGTTCTTC
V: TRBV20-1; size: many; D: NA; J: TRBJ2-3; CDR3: CSASWREHQDTQYF; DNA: TGCAGTGCCAGCTGGCGGGAACATCAAGATACGCAGTATTTT
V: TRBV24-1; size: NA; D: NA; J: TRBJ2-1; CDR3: CATSDPAGPYNEQFF; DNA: TGTGCCACCAGTGATCCGGCAGGGCCCTACAATGAGCAGTTCTTC
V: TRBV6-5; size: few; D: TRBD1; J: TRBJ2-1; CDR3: CASSVPGQGLAVF; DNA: TGTGCCAGCAGTGTCCCGGGACAGGGACTGGCCGTCTTC
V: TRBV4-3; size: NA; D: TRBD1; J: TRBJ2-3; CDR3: CASREWDSGTDTQYF; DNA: TGCGCCAGCAGGGAGTGGGACAGTGGAACAGATACGCAGTATTTT
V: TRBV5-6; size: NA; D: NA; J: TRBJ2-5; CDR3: CASSLAARETQYF; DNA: TGTGCCAGCAGCTTGGCGGCACGAGAGACCCAGTACTTC
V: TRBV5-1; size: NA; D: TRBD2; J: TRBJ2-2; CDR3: CASSLTSGSGTGELFF; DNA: TGCGCCAGCAGCCTGACTAGCGGGTCCGGCACCGGGGAGCTGTTTTTT
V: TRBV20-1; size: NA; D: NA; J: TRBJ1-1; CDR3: CSARRGTNTEAFF; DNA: TGCAGTGCTAGAAGAGGGACGAACACTGAAGCTTTCTTT
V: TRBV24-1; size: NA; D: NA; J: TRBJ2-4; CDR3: CATSDSVGIQYF; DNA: TGTGCCACCAGTGATTCGGTGGGCATTCAGTACTTC
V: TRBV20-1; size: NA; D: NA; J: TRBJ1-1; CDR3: CSARRGVNTEAFF; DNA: TGCAGTGCTAGAAGGGGTGTTAACACTGAAGCTTTCTTT
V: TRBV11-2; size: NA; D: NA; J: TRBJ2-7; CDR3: CASTFELNSYEQYF; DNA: TGTGCCAGCACCTTCGAACTCAACTCCTACGAGCAGTACTTC
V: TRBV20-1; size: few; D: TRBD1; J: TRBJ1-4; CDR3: CSARVGTGNEKLFF; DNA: TGCAGTGCTAGAGTAGGGACAGGGAATGAAAAACTGTTTTTT
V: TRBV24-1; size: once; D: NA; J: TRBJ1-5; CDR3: CATSDRGDQPQHF; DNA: TGTGCCACCAGTGACCGGGGGGATCAGCCCCAGCATTTT
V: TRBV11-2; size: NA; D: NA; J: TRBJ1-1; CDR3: CATPGGTNTEAFF; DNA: TGTGCCACGCCTGGGGGGACGAACACTGAAGCTTTCTTT
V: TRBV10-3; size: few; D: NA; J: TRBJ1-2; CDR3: CAISPQGSDGYTF; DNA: TGTGCCATCAGCCCTCAGGGGTCCGATGGCTACACCTTC
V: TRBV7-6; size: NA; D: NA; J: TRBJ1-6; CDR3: CASSLASLGDSPLHF; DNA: TGTGCCAGCAGCTTAGCCAGTCTCGGGGATTCACCCCTCCACTTT
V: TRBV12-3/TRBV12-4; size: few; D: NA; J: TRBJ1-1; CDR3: CASKSSTEAFF; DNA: TGTGCCAGCAAATCCAGCACTGAAGCTTTCTTT
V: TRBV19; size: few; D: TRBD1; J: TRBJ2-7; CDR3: CASSITGAYEQYF; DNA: TGTGCCAGTAGTATAACAGGGGCCTACGAGCAGTACTTC
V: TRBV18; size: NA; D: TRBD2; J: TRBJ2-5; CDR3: CASSPPDSGRQTQYF; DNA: TGTGCCAGCTCACCACCGGATAGCGGGAGACAGACCCAGTACTTC
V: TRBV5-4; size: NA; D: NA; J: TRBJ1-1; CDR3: CASSSGSKMNTEAFF; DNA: TGTGCCAGCAGCTCCGGATCTAAGATGAACACTGAAGCTTTCTTT
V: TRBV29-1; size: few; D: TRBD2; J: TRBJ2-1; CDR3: CSVLLAGKLSSYNEQFF; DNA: TGCAGCGTTCTACTAGCGGGGAAGTTAAGCTCCTACAATGAGCAGTTCTTC
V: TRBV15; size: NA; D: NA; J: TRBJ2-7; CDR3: CATSRDRQTLEQYF; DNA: TGTGCCACCAGCAGAGATAGGCAAACCCTCGAGCAGTACTTC
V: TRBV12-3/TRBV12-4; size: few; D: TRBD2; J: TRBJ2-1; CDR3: CASSGGDEQFF; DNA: TGTGCCAGCAGCGGGGGGGATGAGCAGTTCTTC
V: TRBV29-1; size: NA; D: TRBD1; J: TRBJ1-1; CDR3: CSGSDRANTEAFF; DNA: TGCAGCGGCTCGGACAGGGCCAACACTGAAGCTTTCTTT
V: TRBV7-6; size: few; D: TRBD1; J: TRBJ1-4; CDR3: CASTQGAIFEKLFF; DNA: TGTGCCAGCACCCAGGGGGCAATCTTTGAAAAACTGTTTTTT
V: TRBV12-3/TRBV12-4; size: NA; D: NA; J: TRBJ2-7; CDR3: CASSGGQFPSYEQYF; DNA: TGTGCCAGCAGTGGGGGTCAGTTTCCTTCCTACGAGCAGTACTTC
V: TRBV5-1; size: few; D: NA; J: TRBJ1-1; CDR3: CASSLAAMNTEAFF; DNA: TGCGCCAGCAGCTTGGCGGCAATGAACACTGAAGCTTTCTTT
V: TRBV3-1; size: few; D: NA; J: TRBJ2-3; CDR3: CASSQDGGRGDTQYF; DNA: TGTGCCAGCAGCCAAGATGGGGGGAGAGGAGATACGCAGTATTTT
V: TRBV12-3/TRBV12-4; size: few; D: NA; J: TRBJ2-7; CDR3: CASSLALAGPYEQYF; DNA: TGTGCCAGCAGTTTAGCATTGGCAGGGCCGTACGAGCAGTACTTC
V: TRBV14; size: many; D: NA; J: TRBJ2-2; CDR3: CASSQGTTGELFF; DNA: TGTGCCAGCAGCCAAGGGACCACCGGGGAGCTGTTTTTT
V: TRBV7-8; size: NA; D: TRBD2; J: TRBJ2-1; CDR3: CASSQDLGLAVNEQFF; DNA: TGTGCCAGCAGCCAAGACCTGGGACTAGCGGTCAATGAGCAGTTCTTC
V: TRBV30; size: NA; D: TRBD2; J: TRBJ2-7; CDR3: CAWTAGSEQYF; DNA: TGTGCCTGGACAGCGGGATCCGAGCAGTACTTC
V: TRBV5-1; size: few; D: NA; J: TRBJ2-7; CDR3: CASSFGNLYEQYF; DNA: TGCGCCAGCAGCTTCGGGAACCTTTACGAGCAGTACTTC
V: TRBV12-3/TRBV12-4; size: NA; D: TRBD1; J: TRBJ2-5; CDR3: CASSRQGSGTQYF; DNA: TGTGCCAGCAGCCGACAGGGTTCAGGGACCCAGTACTTC
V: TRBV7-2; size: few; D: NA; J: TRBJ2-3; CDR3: CASSSRRGASDTQYF; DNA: TGTGCCAGCAGCTCTCGGAGAGGGGCCTCAGATACGCAGTATTTT
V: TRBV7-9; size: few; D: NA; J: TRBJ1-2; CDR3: CASSLTGTNDGYTF; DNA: TGTGCCAGCAGCTTGACCGGGACCAACGATGGCTACACCTTC
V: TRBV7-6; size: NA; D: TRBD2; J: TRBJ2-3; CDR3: CASSPRLAGVPGTDTQYF; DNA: TGTGCCAGCAGCCCCCGGCTAGCGGGAGTTCCCGGCACAGATACGCAGTATTTT
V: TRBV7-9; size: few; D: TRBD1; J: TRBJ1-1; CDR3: CASDQGVVTEAFF; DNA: TGTGCCAGCGATCAGGGGGTGGTCACTGAAGCTTTCTTT